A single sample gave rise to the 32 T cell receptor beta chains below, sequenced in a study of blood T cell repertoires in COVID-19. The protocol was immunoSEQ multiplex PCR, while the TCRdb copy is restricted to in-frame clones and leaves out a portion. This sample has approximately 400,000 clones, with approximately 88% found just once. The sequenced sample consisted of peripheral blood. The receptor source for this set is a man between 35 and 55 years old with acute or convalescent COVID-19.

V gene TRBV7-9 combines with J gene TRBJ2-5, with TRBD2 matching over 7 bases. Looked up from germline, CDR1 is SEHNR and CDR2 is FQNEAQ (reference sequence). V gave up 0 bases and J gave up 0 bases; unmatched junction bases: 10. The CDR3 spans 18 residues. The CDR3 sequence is CASSLALAATGYQETQYF. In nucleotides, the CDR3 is TGTGCCAGCAGCTTAGCGCTAGCGGCCACTGGGTACCAAGAGACCCAGTACTTC.

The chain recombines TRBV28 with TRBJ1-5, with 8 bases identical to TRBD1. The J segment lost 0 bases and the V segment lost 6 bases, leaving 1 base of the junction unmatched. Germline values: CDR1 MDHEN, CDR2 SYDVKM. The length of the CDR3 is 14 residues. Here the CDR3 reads CASRQGDSNQPQHF. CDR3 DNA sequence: TGTGCCAGCAGACAGGGGGATAGCAATCAGCCCCAGCATTTT. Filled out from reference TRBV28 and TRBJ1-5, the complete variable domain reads DVKVTQSSRYLVKRTGEKVFLECVQDMDHENMFWYRQDPGLGLRLIYFSYDVKMKEKGDIPEGYSVSREKKERFSLILESASTNQTSMYLCASRQGDSNQPQHFGDGTRLSIL.

Here the CDR3 reads CASSRDRDSTEQYF. The CDR3 DNA reads as TGTGCCAGCAGCCGGGACAGGGACAGTACGGAGCAGTACTTC. The V gene is TRBV6-5, the J gene TRBJ2-7; 9 bases match TRBD1. This CDR3 has 14 amino acids. Unmatched junction bases numbered 10, after V lost 6 bases and J lost 7 bases. Germline CDR1 and CDR2: MNHEY and SVGAGI.

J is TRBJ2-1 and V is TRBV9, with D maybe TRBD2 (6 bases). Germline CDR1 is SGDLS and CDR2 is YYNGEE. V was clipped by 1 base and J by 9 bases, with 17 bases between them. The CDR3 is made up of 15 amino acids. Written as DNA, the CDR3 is TGTGCCAGCAGCGTAAACGCGGGGAGGTTTTCTGAGCAGTTCTTC. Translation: CASSVNAGRFSEQFF.

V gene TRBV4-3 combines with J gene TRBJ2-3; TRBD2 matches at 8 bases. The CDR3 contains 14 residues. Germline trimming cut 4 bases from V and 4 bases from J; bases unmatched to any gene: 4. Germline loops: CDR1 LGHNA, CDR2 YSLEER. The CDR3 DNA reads TGCGCCAGCAGCCCCGGGACTAGTTCAGATACGCAGTATTTT. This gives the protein CASSPGTSSDTQYF.

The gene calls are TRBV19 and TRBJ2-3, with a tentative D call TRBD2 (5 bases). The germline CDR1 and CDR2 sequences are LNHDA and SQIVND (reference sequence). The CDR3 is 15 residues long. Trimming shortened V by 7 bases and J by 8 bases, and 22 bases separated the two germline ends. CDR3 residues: CASKDSWSGPGTQYF. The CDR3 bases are TGTGCCAGTAAGGACTCATGGAGCGGCCCGGGTACGCAGTATTTT.

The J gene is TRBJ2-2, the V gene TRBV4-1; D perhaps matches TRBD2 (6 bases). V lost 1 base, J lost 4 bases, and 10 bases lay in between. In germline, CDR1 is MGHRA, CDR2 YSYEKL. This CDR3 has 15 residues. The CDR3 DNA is TGCGCCAGCAGCCAAGGCGTCGGGGGCACCGGGGAGCTGTTTTTT. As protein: CASSQGVGGTGELFF.

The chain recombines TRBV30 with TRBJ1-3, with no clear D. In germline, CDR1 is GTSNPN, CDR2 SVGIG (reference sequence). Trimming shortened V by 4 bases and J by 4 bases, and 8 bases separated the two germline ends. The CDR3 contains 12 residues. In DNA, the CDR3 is TGTGCCTGGAAGGTGGGCGGAAACACCATATATTTT. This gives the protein CAWKVGGNTIYF.

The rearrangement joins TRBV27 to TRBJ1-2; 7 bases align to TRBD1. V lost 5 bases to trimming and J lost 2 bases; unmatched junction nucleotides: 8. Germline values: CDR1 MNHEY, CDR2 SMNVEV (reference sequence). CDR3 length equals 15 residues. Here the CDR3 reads CASSPLDRVNYGYTF. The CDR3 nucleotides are TGTGCCAGCAGTCCCCTTGACAGGGTCAACTATGGCTACACCTTC.

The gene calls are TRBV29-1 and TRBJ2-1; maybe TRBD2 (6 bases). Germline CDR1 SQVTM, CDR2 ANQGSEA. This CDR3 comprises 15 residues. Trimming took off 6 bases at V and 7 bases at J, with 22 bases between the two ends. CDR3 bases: TGCAGCGTCGCCTGGAGGGGCAAAGGGAGGAATGAGCAGTTCTTC. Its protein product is CSVAWRGKGRNEQFF.

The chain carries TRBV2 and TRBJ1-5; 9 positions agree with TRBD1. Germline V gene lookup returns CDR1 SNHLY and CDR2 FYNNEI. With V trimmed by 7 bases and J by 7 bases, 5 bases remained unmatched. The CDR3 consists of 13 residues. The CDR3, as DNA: TGTGCCAGCACAAGGACAGGGGACCAGCCCCAGCATTTT. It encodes CASTRTGDQPQHF.

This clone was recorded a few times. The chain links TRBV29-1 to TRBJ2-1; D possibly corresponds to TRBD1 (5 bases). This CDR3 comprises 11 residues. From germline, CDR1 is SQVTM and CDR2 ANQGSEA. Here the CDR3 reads CGASSYNEQFF. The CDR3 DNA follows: TGCGGGGCGAGCTCCTACAATGAGCAGTTCTTC.

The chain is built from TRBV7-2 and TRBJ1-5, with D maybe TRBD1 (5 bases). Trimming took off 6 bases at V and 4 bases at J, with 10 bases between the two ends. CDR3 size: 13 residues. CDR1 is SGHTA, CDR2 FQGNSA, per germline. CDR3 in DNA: TGTGCCAGCAGGCAGGGAACAAATCAGCCCCAGCATTTT. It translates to CASRQGTNQPQHF.

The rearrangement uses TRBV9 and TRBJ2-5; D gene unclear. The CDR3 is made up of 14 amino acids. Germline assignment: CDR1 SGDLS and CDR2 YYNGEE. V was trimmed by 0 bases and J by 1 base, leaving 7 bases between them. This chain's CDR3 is CASSVDGTQETQYF. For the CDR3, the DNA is TGTGCCAGCAGCGTAGATGGCACCCAAGAGACCCAGTACTTC.

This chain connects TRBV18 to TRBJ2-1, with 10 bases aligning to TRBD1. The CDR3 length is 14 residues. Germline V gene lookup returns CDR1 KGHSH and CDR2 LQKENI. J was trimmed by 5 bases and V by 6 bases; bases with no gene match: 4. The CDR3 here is CASSYGTGDNEQFF. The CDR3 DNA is TGTGCCAGCTCTTACGGGACAGGGGACAATGAGCAGTTCTTC. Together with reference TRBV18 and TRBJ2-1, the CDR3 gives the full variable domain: NAGVMQNPRHLVRRRGQEARLRCSPMKGHSHVYWYRQLPEEGLKFMVYLQKENIIDESGMPKERFSAEFPKEGPSILRIQQVVRGDSAAYFCASSYGTGDNEQFFGPGTRLTVL.

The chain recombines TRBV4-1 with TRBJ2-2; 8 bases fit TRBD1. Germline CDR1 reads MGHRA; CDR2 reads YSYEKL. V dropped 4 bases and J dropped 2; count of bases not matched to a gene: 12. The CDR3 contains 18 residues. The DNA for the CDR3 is TGCGCCAGCAGCCGTCATCCGGCGGGGACAGGCAACACCGGGGAGCTGTTTTTT. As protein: CASSRHPAGTGNTGELFF.

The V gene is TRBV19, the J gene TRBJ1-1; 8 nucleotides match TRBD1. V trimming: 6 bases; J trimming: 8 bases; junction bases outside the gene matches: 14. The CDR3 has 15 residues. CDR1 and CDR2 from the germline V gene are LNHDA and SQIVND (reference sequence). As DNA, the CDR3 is TGTGCCAGTAGGCTAACCGACAGGGGCCCATCAGAAGCTTTCTTT. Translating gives CASRLTDRGPSEAFF.

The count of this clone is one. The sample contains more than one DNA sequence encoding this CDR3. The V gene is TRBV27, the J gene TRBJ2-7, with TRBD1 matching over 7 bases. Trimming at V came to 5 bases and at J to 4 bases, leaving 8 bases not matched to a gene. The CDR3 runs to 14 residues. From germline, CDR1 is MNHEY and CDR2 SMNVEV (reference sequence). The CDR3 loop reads CASSPPGQIYEQYF. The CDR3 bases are TGTGCCAGCAGTCCACCGGGACAGATATACGAGCAGTACTTC.

Here the CDR3 DNA reads TGTGCCAGCAGCACAGGGGTGACTGAAGCTTTCTTT. As protein: CASSTGVTEAFF. The chain is built from TRBV3-1 (or the pseudogene TRBV3-2) and TRBJ1-1; 7 bases are shared with TRBD1. V trimming: 5 bases; J trimming: 5 bases; junction bases outside the gene matches: 2. CDR1 and CDR2 from the germline V gene are LGHDT and YNNKEL (reference sequence). The CDR3 is 12 amino acids.

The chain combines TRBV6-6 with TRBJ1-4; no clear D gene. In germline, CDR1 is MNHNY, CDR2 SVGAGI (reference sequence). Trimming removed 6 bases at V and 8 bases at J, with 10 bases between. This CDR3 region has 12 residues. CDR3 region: CASRRFGEKLFF. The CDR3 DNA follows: TGTGCCAGCAGGCGGTTTGGAGAAAAACTGTTTTTT.

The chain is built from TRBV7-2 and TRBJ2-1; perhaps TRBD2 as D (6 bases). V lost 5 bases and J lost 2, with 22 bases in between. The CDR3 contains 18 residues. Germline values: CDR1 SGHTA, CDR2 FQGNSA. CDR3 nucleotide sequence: TGTGCCAGCAGCCAGCTTAGAAAGGCGGGGCGTGCCTACAATGAGCAGTTCTTC. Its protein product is CASSQLRKAGRAYNEQFF.

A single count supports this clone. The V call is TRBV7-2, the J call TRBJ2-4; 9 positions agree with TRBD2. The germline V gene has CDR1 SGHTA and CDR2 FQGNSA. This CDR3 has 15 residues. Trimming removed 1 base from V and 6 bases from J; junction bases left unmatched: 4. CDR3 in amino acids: CASSLVPSGINIQYF. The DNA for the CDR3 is TGTGCCAGCAGCTTAGTCCCTAGCGGGATAAACATTCAGTACTTC.

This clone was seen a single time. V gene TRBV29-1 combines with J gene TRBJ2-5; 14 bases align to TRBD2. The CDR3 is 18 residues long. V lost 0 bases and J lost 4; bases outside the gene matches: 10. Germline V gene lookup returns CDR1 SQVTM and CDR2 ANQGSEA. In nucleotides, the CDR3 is TGCAGCGTTGAAGATAATCGAGGGACTAGCGGGAGTCGAGAGACCCAGTACTTC. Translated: CSVEDNRGTSGSRETQYF.

The CDR3 coding sequence is TGTGCCAGCAGTTCAGGGGCCAATGAGCAGTTCTTC. It codes for CASSSGANEQFF. This sequence joins TRBV27 and TRBJ2-1; perhaps TRBD1 as D (6 bases). Germline V gene sequence: CDR1 MNHEY, CDR2 SMNVEV (reference sequence). This CDR3 is 12 amino acids long. V was trimmed by 4 bases and J by 6 bases, leaving 7 bases between them.

This chain's CDR3 is CASSYSTGYGAFF. Here the CDR3 DNA reads TGTGCCAGCAGTTACTCGACAGGGTATGGAGCTTTCTTT. J is TRBJ1-1 and V is TRBV6-5; 7 nucleotides align to TRBD1. CDR1 is MNHEY, CDR2 SVGAGI, per germline. The CDR3 is 13 residues long. J gave up 10 bases and V 0 bases, and 5 bases lay outside the gene matches.

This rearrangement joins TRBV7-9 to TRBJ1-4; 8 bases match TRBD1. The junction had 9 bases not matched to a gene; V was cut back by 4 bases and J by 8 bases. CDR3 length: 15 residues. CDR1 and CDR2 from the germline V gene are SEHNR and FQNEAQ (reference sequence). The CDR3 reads CASSSIQGAGEKLFF. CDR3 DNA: TGTGCCAGCAGCTCCATTCAGGGGGCAGGGGAAAAACTGTTTTTT. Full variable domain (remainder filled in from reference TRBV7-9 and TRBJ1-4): DTGVSQNPRHKITKRGQNVTFRCDPISEHNRLYWYRQTLGQGPEFLTYFQNEAQLEKSRLLSDRFSAERPKGSFSTLEIQRTEQGDSAMYLCASSSIQGAGEKLFFGSGTQLSVL.

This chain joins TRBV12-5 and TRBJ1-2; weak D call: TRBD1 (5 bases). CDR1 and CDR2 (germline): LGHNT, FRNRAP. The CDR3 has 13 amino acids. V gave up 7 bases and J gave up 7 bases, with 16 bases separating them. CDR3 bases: TGTGCTAGTGCGAATCGGGGGAATGGTGGCTACACCTTC. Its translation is CASANRGNGGYTF.

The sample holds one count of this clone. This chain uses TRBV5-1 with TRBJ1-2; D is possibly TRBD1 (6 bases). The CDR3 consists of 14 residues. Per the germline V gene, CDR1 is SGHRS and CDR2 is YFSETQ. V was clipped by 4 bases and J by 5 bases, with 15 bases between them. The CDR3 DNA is TGCGCCAGCAGCCCTTCCGGGACAACTTATGGCTACACCTTC. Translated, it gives CASSPSGTTYGYTF.

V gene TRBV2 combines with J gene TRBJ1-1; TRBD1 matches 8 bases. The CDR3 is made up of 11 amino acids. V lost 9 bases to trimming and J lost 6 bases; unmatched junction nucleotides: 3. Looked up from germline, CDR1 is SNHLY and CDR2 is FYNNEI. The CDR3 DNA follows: TGTGCCAGTAGGACAGGGCCTGAAGCTTTCTTT. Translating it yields CASRTGPEAFF.

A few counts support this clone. This CDR3 reads CSALGGTYVSYEQYF. CDR3 DNA sequence: TGCAGCGCCTTGGGAGGGACGTACGTTTCCTACGAGCAGTACTTC. The chain joins TRBV29-1 to TRBJ2-7, with TRBD2 identical over 7 bases. Unmatched junction bases numbered 13, after V lost 7 bases and J lost 1 base. The CDR3 spans 15 residues. Germline V gives CDR1 SQVTM, CDR2 ANQGSEA.

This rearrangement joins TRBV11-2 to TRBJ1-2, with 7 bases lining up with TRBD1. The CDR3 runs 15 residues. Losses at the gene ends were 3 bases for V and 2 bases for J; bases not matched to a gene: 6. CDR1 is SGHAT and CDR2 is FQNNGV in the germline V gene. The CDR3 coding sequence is TGTGCCAGCAGCTTGGGGACAGCATCAAACTATGGCTACACCTTC. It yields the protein CASSLGTASNYGYTF. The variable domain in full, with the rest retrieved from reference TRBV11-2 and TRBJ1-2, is EAGVAQSPRYKIIEKRQSVAFWCNPISGHATLYWYQQILGQGPKLLIQFQNNGVVDDSQLPKDRFSAERLKGVDSTLKIQPAKLEDSAVYLCASSLGTASNYGYTFGSGTRLTVV.

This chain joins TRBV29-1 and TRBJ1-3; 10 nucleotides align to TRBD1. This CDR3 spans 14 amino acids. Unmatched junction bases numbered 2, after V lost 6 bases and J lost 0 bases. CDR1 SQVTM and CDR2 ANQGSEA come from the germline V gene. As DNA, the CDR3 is TGCAGCGTGCGGACAGGGGGCTCTGGAAACACCATATATTTT. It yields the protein CSVRTGGSGNTIYF.